The present TCR beta chain was sequenced within a study of OX40 agonist ivuxolimab in advanced cancers. Study-level information: Averaging about 60 years in age, with a range of about 23 to 79, the cohort was about 86% male.

This CDR3 spans 14 amino acids. From germline, CDR1 is SGHRS and CDR2 YFSETQ. With 0 bases removed from V and 2 bases from J, the gap between germline ends came to 8 bases. Samples were taken at baseline and on day 1 of cycles 4 and 7. This clone was seen only once. TCRdb's table, derived via immunoSEQ multiplex PCR, lists solely in-frame clones and lacks some. The sample records 20,000 to 25,000 clones, 78% being singletons. The sample in question was CD4+ or CD8+ T cells sorted from blood, obtained in a trial of the OX40 agonist ivuxolimab. V and J are TRBV5-1 and TRBJ1-2; D call uncertain. This TCR was recovered from an adult with an advanced solid tumor such as melanoma, head and neck, liver or kidney cancer. The CDR3 bases are TGCGCCAGCAGCTTGGGAGCAGCAAACTATGGCTACACCTTC. Its translation is CASSLGAANYGYTF.